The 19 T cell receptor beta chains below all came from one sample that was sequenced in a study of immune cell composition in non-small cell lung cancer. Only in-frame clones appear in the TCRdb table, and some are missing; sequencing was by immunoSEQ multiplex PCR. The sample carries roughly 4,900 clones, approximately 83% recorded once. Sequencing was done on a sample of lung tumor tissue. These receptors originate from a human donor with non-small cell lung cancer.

The CDR3 sequence: CSVGFSQEKLFF. Written as DNA, the CDR3 is TGCAGCGTTGGGTTCTCGCAGGAAAAACTGTTTTTT. This chain connects TRBV29-1 to TRBJ1-4; D remains unclear. The CDR3 spans 12 residues. Germline lookup yields CDR1 SQVTM and CDR2 ANQGSEA. Trimming removed 4 bases from V and 8 bases from J, with 11 bases in between.

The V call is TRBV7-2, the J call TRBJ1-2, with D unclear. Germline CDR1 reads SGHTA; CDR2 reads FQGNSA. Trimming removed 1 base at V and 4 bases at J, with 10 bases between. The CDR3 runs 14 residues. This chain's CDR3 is CASSLDYSVYGYTF. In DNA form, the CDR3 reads TGTGCCAGCAGCTTAGATTACAGCGTCTATGGCTACACCTTC.

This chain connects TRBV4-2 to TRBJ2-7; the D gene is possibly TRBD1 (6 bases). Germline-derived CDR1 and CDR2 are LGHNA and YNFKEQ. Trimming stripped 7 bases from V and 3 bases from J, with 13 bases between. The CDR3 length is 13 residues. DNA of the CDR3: TGTGCCAGCACCCCCAAAGGGGGCTACGAGCAGTACTTC. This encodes CASTPKGGYEQYF.

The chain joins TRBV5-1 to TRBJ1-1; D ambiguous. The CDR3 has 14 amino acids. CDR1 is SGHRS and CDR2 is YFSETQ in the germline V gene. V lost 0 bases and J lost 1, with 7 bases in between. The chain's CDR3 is CASSLGLPNTEAFF. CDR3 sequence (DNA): TGCGCCAGCAGCTTGGGACTTCCGAACACTGAAGCTTTCTTT.

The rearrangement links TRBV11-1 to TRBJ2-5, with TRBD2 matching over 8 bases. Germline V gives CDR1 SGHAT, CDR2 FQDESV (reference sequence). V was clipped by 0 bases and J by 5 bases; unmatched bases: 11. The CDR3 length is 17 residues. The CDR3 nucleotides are TGTGCCAGCAGCTTAGCCCGGGGGGGCCTCAGGCGGGAGACCCAGTACTTC. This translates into CASSLARGGLRRETQYF.

CDR3: CASSYDSRINYGYTF. The CDR3 DNA reads as TGTGCCAGCAGTTACGACAGTCGTATTAACTATGGCTACACCTTC. The V gene is TRBV6-6, the J gene TRBJ1-2; possibly TRBD1 for D (5 bases). Germline V CDR1 and CDR2: MNHNY, SVGAGI (reference sequence). This CDR3 spans 15 amino acids. V lost 2 bases to trimming and J lost 1 base, with 11 bases between them.

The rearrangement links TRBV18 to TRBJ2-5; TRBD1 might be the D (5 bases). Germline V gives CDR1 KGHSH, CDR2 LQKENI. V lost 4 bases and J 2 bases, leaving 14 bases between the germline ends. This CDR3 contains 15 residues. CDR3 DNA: TGTGCCAGCTCACGATACCAGGGAAGTCAAGAGACCCAGTACTTC. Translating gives CASSRYQGSQETQYF.

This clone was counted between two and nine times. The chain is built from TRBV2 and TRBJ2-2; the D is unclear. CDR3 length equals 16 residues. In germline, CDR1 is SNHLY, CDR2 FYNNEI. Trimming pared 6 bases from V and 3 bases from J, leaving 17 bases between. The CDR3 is CASSSLQAIHTGELFF. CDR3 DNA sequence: TGTGCCAGCAGCTCCCTTCAGGCGATTCACACCGGGGAGCTGTTTTTT.

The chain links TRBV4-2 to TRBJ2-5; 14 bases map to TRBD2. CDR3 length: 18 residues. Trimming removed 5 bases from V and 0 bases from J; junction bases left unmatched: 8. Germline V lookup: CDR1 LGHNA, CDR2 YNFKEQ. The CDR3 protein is CASSKGTSGGRYQETQYF. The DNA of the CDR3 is TGTGCCAGCAGCAAAGGGACTAGCGGGGGCCGCTACCAAGAGACCCAGTACTTC.

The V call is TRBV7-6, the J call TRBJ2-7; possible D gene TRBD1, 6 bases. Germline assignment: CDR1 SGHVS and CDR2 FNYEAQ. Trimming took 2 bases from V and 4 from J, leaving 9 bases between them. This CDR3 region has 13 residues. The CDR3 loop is CASSLRGGYEQYF. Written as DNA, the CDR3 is TGTGCCAGCAGCTTAAGAGGGGGATACGAGCAGTACTTC.

Here the CDR3 reads CAIRPDRTTEAFF. The CDR3 nucleotides are TGTGCCATCAGGCCGGACAGGACAACTGAAGCTTTCTTT. The chain uses TRBV10-3 and TRBJ1-1, with TRBD1 matching over 7 bases. This CDR3 comprises 13 residues. V gave up 6 bases and J gave up 5 bases; unmatched junction bases: 6. CDR1 ENHRY and CDR2 SYGVKD come from the germline V gene.

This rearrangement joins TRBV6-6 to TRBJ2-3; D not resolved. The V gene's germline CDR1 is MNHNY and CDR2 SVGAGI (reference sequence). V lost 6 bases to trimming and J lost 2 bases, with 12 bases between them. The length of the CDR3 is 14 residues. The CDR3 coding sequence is TGTGCCAGCAGGCGGATGGGGTTCACAGATACGCAGTATTTT. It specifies CASRRMGFTDTQYF.

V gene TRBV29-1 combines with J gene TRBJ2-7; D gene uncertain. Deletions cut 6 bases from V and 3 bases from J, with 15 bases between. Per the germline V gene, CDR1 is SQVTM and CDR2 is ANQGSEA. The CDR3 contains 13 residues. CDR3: CSVKSPAGYEQYF. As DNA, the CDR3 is TGCAGCGTCAAGTCCCCCGCAGGCTACGAGCAGTACTTC.

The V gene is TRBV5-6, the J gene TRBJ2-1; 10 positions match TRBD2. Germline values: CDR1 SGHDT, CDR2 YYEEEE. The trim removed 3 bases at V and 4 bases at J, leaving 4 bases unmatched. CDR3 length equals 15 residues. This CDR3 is CASSSVLAGYNEQFF. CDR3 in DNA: TGTGCCAGCAGCTCTGTACTAGCGGGGTACAATGAGCAGTTCTTC.

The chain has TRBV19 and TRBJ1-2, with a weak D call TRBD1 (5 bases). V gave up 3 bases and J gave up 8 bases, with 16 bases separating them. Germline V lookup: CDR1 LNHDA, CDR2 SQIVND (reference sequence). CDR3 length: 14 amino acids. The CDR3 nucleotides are TGTGCCAGTAGTATGGTGACGGGGGTTGGAGGCTACACCTTC. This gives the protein CASSMVTGVGGYTF.

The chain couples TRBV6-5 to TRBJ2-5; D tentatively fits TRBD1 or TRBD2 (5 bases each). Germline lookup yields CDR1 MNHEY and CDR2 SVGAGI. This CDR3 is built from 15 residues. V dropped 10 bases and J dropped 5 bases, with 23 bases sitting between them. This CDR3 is CATAASQGVSETQYF. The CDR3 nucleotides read TGTGCCACCGCCGCTAGCCAGGGCGTATCGGAGACCCAGTACTTC.

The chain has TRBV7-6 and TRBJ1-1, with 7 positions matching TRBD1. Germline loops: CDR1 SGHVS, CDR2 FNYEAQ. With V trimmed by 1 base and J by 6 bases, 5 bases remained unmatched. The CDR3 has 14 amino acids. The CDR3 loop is CASSLGHRGAEAFF. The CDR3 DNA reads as TGTGCCAGCAGCTTAGGACACAGGGGTGCTGAAGCTTTCTTT.

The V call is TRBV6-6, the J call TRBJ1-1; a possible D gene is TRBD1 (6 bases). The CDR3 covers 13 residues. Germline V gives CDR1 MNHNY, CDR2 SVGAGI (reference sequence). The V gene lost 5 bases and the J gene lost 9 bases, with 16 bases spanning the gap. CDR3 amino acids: CASSGHREGQAFF. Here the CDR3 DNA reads TGTGCCAGCAGTGGTCACAGGGAAGGACAAGCTTTCTTT.

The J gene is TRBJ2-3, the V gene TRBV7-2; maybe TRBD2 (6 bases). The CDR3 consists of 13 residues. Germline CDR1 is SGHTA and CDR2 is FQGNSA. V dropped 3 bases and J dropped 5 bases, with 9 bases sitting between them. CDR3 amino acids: CASSFLSGDTQYF. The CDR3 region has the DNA TGTGCCAGCAGCTTCCTTAGCGGAGATACGCAGTATTTT.